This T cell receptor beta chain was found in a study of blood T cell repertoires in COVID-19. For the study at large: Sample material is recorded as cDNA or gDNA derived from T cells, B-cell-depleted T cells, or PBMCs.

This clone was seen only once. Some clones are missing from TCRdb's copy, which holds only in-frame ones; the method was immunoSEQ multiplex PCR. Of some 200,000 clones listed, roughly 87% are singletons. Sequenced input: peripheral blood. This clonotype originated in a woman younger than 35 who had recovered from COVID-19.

The CDR3: CAWTGLAGDSYNEQFF. The CDR3 DNA follows: TGTGCCTGGACGGGACTAGCGGGAGACTCCTACAATGAGCAGTTCTTC. The chain has TRBV30 and TRBJ2-1, with 14 bases matching TRBD2. The CDR3 loop spans 16 amino acids. J was trimmed by 0 bases and V by 4 bases; bases with no gene match: 2. The V gene's germline CDR1 is GTSNPN and CDR2 SVGIG (reference sequence).